This TCR beta chain was sequenced in a study of STAT5B mutations in CD4+ large granular lymphocyte leukemia. Method: immunoSEQ multiplex PCR; TCRdb's copy keeps in-frame clones and lacks some. There are roughly 36,000 clones in the sample; approximately 88% occur only once, and more than 0.75% lies in the top ten. The CDR3 length is 16 residues. V lost 0 bases and J 2 bases, leaving 11 bases between the germline ends. Germline V lookup: CDR1 KGHSH, CDR2 LQKENI. Control samples were healthy donors' buffy coats. V gene TRBV18 combines with J gene TRBJ2-1; the D gene is possibly TRBD1 (5 bases). The sequencing sample was made of CD4+ T cells from blood buffy coats. The source is a human donor in good health. CDR3 coding DNA: TGTGCCAGCTCACCACCGAGGCTAGGGGCCTACAATGAGCAGTTCTTC. Protein: CASSPPRLGAYNEQFF. The variable domain in full, completed from reference TRBV18 and TRBJ2-1, reads NAGVMQNPRHLVRRRGQEARLRCSPMKGHSHVYWYRQLPEEGLKFMVYLQKENIIDESGMPKERFSAEFPKEGPSILRIQQVVRGDSAAYFCASSPPRLGAYNEQFFGPGTRLTVL.